This is a list of T cell receptor beta chains from one sample in a study of shared clonotypes between healthy human individuals. Using immunoSEQ multiplex PCR, the repertoire was profiled, and TCRdb retains in-frame clones only, with some absent. This sample carries approximately 500,000 clones, almost 80% of them seen once, and the ten largest clones take 12%. Source material: PBMCs. The receptors originated from a woman aged 40 to 50 in good health. Some clones in this sample may be carry-over from other donors' samples. Each CDR3 is given with its conserved first and last residue. D genes are given only for firm matches. Some rows have no size entry. The others give once, few or many, or a class for an expanded clone.

D gene | J gene | V gene | clone size | CDR3 length | CDR3 DNA | CDR3 protein
NA | TRBJ2-2 | TRBV9 | NA | 15 | TGTGCCAGCAGCGTAGGGGCCCACAACACCGGGGAGCTGTTTTTT | CASSVGAHNTGELFF
TRBD1 | TRBJ2-7 | TRBV7-9 | NA | 15 | TGTGCCAGCAGCCCACAACAGGGGGCCGGCTACGAGCAGTACTTC | CASSPQQGAGYEQYF
TRBD1 | TRBJ2-1 | TRBV27 | NA | 16 | TGTGCCAGCAGTTCCTGGACAGGGGGCTCCTACAATGAGCAGTTCTTC | CASSSWTGGSYNEQFF
TRBD1 | TRBJ2-5 | TRBV5-1 | NA | 16 | TGCGCCAGCAGCCTCCGGGGGACAGGGAGGGAGGAGACCCAGTACTTC | CASSLRGTGREETQYF
TRBD1 | TRBJ2-2 | TRBV5-1 | many | 16 | TGCGCCAGCAGCAGAACAGGGGGCGCGAACACCGGGGAGCTGTTTTTT | CASSRTGGANTGELFF
NA | TRBJ2-1 | TRBV11-3 | NA | 13 | TGTGCCAGCAGCTTAGCGACTAGTGATGAGCAGTTCTTC | CASSLATSDEQFF
NA | TRBJ2-1 | TRBV9 | NA | 16 | TGTGCCAGCAGCGTGAAAGCCGGGACTGTCTACAATGAGCAGTTCTTC | CASSVKAGTVYNEQFF
TRBD2 | TRBJ2-2 | TRBV5-1 | once | 15 | TGCGCCAGCAGCTTGGATACTAGCGGGGGCGGGGAGCTGTTTTTT | CASSLDTSGGGELFF
NA | TRBJ1-5 | TRBV30 | NA | 11 | TGTGCCTGGAGTGTCGGGAGTCACCAGCATTTT | CAWSVGSHQHF
TRBD1 | TRBJ1-4 | TRBV28 | NA | 13 | TGTGCCAGCAGGACAGGGCATAATGAAAAACTGTTTTTT | CASRTGHNEKLFF
TRBD1 | TRBJ1-2 | TRBV30 | few | 13 | TGTGCCTGGAGTACCGGGACAGCCTATGGCTACACCTTC | CAWSTGTAYGYTF
NA | TRBJ2-7 | TRBV13 | NA | 17 | TGTGCCAGCAGCAAAGGACAAACCTTCGGGCCGATCTACGAGCAGTACTTC | CASSKGQTFGPIYEQYF
TRBD1 | TRBJ2-7 | TRBV29-1 | NA | 13 | TGCAGCGTGCCCGGGACAGCCCAATTCGAGCAGTACTTC | CSVPGTAQFEQYF
TRBD1 | TRBJ2-7 | TRBV10-3 | NA | 15 | TGTGCCATCAGTGACCAGGGACAGGGCCGCGACGAGCAGTACTTC | CAISDQGQGRDEQYF
NA | TRBJ2-5 | TRBV4-1 | NA | 14 | TGCGCCAGCAGCCAAGGTGTGCCCCCAGAGACCCAGTACTTC | CASSQGVPPETQYF
TRBD2 | TRBJ2-5 | TRBV7-6 | NA | 15 | TGTGCCAGCAGCCGGAGCGGGGGAACTCAAGAGACCCAGTACTTC | CASSRSGGTQETQYF
TRBD2 | TRBJ2-1 | TRBV13 | NA | 16 | TGTGCCAGCAGCCCCCGGGGGACTAGCTTGAGCAATGAGCAGTTCTTC | CASSPRGTSLSNEQFF
NA | TRBJ2-3 | TRBV7-9 | NA | 14 | TGTGCCAGCAGCTTAGGGCGGGGACCAGATACGCAGTATTTT | CASSLGRGPDTQYF
TRBD2 | TRBJ2-1 | TRBV7-3 | NA | 16 | TGTGCCAGCAGCCTCTCTAGCGGCAGCTCCTACAATGAGCAGTTCTTC | CASSLSSGSSYNEQFF
NA | TRBJ2-1 | TRBV4-1 | NA | 15 | TGCGCCAGCAGCCAGTTCGGACTCCCCTACAATGAGCAGTTCTTC | CASSQFGLPYNEQFF
TRBD1 | TRBJ1-1 | TRBV29-1 | NA | 14 | TGCAGCGTTATGGACAGGGGGCGAGGATCTGAAGCTTTCTTT | CSVMDRGRGSEAFF
TRBD1 | TRBJ1-3 | TRBV9 | NA | 14 | TGTGCCAGCAGCCTAGAGGACAGGGGAAACACCATATATTTT | CASSLEDRGNTIYF
NA | TRBJ2-2 | TRBV19 | NA | 14 | TGTGCCAGTAGTATAACCGCGGTAACCGGGGAGCTGTTTTTT | CASSITAVTGELFF
NA | TRBJ2-1 | TRBV5-6 | NA | 19 | TGTGCCAGCAGCTTGGCTTATGGGGCACCCGCTACTTTTAACAATGAGCAGTTCTTC | CASSLAYGAPATFNNEQFF
TRBD1 | TRBJ2-5 | TRBV4-3 | NA | 14 | TGCGCCAGCAGCCAAGGACAGGGTCCGAAGACCCAGTACTTC | CASSQGQGPKTQYF
NA | TRBJ2-1 | TRBV6-1 | NA | 14 | TGTGCCAGCAGTGAATCGCCCGATAGGGATGAGCAGTTCTTC | CASSESPDRDEQFF
TRBD2 | TRBJ2-2 | TRBV5-1 | NA | 18 | TGCGCCAGCAGCTTGGGTCCTAGCGGGAGAGAGTACACCGGGGAGCTGTTTTTT | CASSLGPSGREYTGELFF
TRBD1 | TRBJ2-5 | TRBV5-6 | NA | 15 | TGTGCCAGCAGCTGGACAGGGTTTGGGCAAGAGACCCAGTACTTC | CASSWTGFGQETQYF
NA | TRBJ2-5 | TRBV5-8 | NA | 16 | TGTGCCAGCAGCTTGGGCAGACATTCTCTACAAGAGACCCAGTACTTC | CASSLGRHSLQETQYF
NA | TRBJ2-5 | TRBV15 | NA | 16 | TGTGCCACCAGCAAGGAGGACCCCCGGGACCAAGAGACCCAGTACTTC | CATSKEDPRDQETQYF
TRBD1 | TRBJ1-2 | TRBV30 | NA | 14 | TGTGCCTGGAATTCCGGGGGACAGTACTATGGCTACACCTTC | CAWNSGGQYYGYTF
NA | TRBJ1-3 | TRBV4-1 | NA | 13 | TGCGCCAGCAGCCAAGATCAAAGGGGCACCATATATTTT | CASSQDQRGTIYF
TRBD2 | TRBJ2-2 | TRBV9 | NA | 17 | TGTGCCAGCAGCGTACTACCGGGAGGGGCGAACACCGGGGAGCTGTTTTTT | CASSVLPGGANTGELFF
TRBD2 | TRBJ2-5 | TRBV10-3 | NA | 14 | TGTGCCATCAGTGCCAGCGGGAGCGAGGAGACCCAGTACTTC | CAISASGSEETQYF
NA | TRBJ2-3 | TRBV4-2 | many | 15 | TGTGCCAGCAGCCAAAACCCCGGGACCCCGGATACGCAGTATTTT | CASSQNPGTPDTQYF
TRBD1 | TRBJ1-2 | TRBV27 | NA | 19 | TGTGCCAGCAGTCCCGACCAAAGGACAGGGCAACGGTACTACTATGGCTACACCTTC | CASSPDQRTGQRYYYGYTF
TRBD2 | TRBJ2-5 | TRBV4-2 | NA | 16 | TGTGCCAGCAGCCAAGAGGCTAGCGGGGGCGGAGAGACCCAGTACTTC | CASSQEASGGGETQYF
TRBD2 | TRBJ2-7 | TRBV30 | NA | 14 | TGTGCCTGGAGTCCGCTTAGCGGGTTCTACGAGCAGTACTTC | CAWSPLSGFYEQYF
NA | TRBJ2-7 | TRBV20-1 | NA | 10 | TGCAGTGCGGGTCCCTACGAGCAGTACTTC | CSAGPYEQYF
TRBD2 | TRBJ2-1 | TRBV10-3 | NA | 17 | TGTGCCATCAGTGAGAACCCAACTAGCGGGGCATACAATGAGCAGTTCTTC | CAISENPTSGAYNEQFF
TRBD2 | TRBJ2-7 | TRBV9 | NA | 15 | TGTGCCAGCAGCGTAGGGCTAGCGGGAGACTACGAGCAGTACTTC | CASSVGLAGDYEQYF
NA | TRBJ2-6 | TRBV6-1 | NA | 17 | TGTGCCAGCAGTGAAAAGACCCTGAGCTCTGGGGCCAACGTCCTGACTTTC | CASSEKTLSSGANVLTF
NA | TRBJ1-3 | TRBV30 | NA | 14 | TGTGCCTGGAGTACAGGGTCCGCGGGAAACACCATATATTTT | CAWSTGSAGNTIYF
TRBD2 | TRBJ2-3 | TRBV28 | NA | 15 | TGTGCCAGCAGTTCGGGACTAGCGGGAACGTATACGCAGTATTTT | CASSSGLAGTYTQYF
TRBD1 | TRBJ1-2 | TRBV6-5 | NA | 14 | TGTGCCAGCAGAGGGACAGGGGGCGTCCCTCGCTACACCTTC | CASRGTGGVPRYTF
NA | TRBJ2-1 | TRBV5-1 | NA | 13 | TGCGCCAGCAGCTTGGTGGCTAGCTATGAGCAGTTCTTC | CASSLVASYEQFF
TRBD2 | TRBJ2-3 | TRBV7-3 | few | 15 | TGTGCCAGCAGCTCAGGACTAGCGGGAACAGATACGCAGTATTTT | CASSSGLAGTDTQYF
TRBD2 | TRBJ2-1 | TRBV7-3 | NA | 15 | TGTGCCAGCAGCTTAAGTCTAGCGGGAGTGGATGAGCAGTTCTTC | CASSLSLAGVDEQFF
NA | TRBJ2-3 | TRBV7-2 | NA | 18 | TGTGCCAGCAGCTTAGTGTGGGGGACGGCCGAGAGCACAGATACGCAGTATTTT | CASSLVWGTAESTDTQYF
TRBD1 | TRBJ2-1 | TRBV6-1 | many | 14 | TGTGCCAGCAGTGACGGACAGGGGTACGAGGGGCAGTTCTTC | CASSDGQGYEGQFF
NA | TRBJ2-7 | TRBV7-2 | NA | 12 | TGTGCCAGCAGCTTAGCTATGGTCGAGCAGTACTTC | CASSLAMVEQYF
TRBD2 | TRBJ2-7 | TRBV13 | NA | 15 | TGTGCCAGCAGCTTCAGCGGACTAGACTCCTACGAGCAGTACTTC | CASSFSGLDSYEQYF
NA | TRBJ2-5 | TRBV9 | NA | 14 | TGTGCCAGCAGCGCTACGGTGCTTGGTGAGACCCAGTACTTC | CASSATVLGETQYF
TRBD2 | TRBJ2-3 | TRBV7-3 | NA | 14 | TGTGCCAGCAGCATCGGGACTATACCAGATACGCAGTATTTT | CASSIGTIPDTQYF
TRBD2 | TRBJ2-7 | TRBV18 | NA | 14 | TGTGCCAGCTCATTTGGACTAGCTGGGTACGAGCAGTACTTC | CASSFGLAGYEQYF